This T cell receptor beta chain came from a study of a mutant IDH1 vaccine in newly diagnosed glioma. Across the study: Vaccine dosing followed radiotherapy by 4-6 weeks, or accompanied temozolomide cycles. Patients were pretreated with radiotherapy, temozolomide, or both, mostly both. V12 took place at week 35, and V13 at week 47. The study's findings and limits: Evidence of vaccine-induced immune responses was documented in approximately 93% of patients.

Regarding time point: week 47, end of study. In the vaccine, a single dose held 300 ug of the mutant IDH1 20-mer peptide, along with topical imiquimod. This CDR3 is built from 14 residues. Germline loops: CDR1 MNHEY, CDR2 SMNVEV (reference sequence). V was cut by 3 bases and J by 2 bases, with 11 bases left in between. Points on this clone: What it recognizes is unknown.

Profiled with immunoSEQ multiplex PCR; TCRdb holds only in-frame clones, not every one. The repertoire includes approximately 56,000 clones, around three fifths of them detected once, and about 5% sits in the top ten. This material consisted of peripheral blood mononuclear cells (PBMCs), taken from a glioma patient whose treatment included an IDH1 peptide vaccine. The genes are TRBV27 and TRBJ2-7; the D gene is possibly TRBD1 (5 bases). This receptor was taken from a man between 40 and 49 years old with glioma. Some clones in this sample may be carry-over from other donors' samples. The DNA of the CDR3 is TGTGCCAGCAGTTTTGCCCCCAGGGCCTACGAGCAGTACTTC. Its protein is CASSFAPRAYEQYF.